This record concerns one T cell receptor (beta chain) sequence. Its cognate antigen is unknown. The data derive from a study of shared clonotypes between healthy human individuals. Study outcomes and limitations: Blood was the sole source, and tissue repertoires probably differ. Generation probability values for non-shared clonotypes were lower than those for clonotypes shared by all four donors. Shared clonotypes: 4.5% to 6.5% naive CD4, approximately 3.4% naive CD8, 2.3% memory CD4, roughly 0.4% memory CD8.

Sorted-subset replicate PCR reactions were performed with around 200 ng DNA, corresponding to about 32,000 T cell genomes. The protocol was immunoSEQ multiplex PCR, while the TCRdb copy is restricted to in-frame clones and leaves out a portion. The table has some 500,000 clones, roughly 95% seen once. The specimen sequenced was naive CD4+ T cells sorted from blood. As to subset: CD45RA+ positively selected. The clonotype originates from a woman aged 25 to 39 in good health.

CDR3 nucleotides: TGTGCCAGCTCACCACAGGGGGTGTCGGATCAGCCCCAGCATTTT. It translates to CASSPQGVSDQPQHF. The V call is TRBV18, the J call TRBJ1-5, with D maybe TRBD1 (6 bases). Germline V gene data show CDR1 as KGHSH and CDR2 as LQKENI. This CDR3 has 15 amino acids. V gave up 1 base and J gave up 5 bases, with 12 bases separating them.